The 32 T cell receptor beta chains listed next were all sequenced from one sample in a study of cytomegalovirus exposure and HLA in healthy donors. It was with 60 Vbeta and 13 Jbeta primers that the PCR ran. The method was immunoSEQ multiplex PCR; TCRdb's version includes in-frame clones alone and lacks a portion of them. The sample holds about 110,000 clones, over 75% seen once. What was sequenced was PBMCs. The receptors originated from a male donor in good health and CMV-seronegative.

V is TRBV7-3 and J is TRBJ2-3, with D maybe TRBD2 (6 bases). V lost 1 base to trimming and J lost 0 bases, with 11 bases between them. The CDR3 covers 16 residues. The germline CDR1 and CDR2 sequences are SGHTA and FQGTGA. CDR3 coding DNA: TGTGCCAGCAGCTTAATTGGTAGCGGTAGCACAGATACGCAGTATTTT. Protein: CASSLIGSGSTDTQYF. The variable domain in full, completed from reference TRBV7-3 and TRBJ2-3, reads GAGVSQTPSNKVTEKGKYVELRCDPISGHTALYWYRQSLGQGPEFLIYFQGTGAADDSGLPNDRFFAVRPEGSVSTLKIQRTERGDSAVYLCASSLIGSGSTDTQYFGPGTRLTVL.

V usage is TRBV9 and J usage is TRBJ1-1, with 12 bases identical to TRBD1. Germline CDR1 SGDLS, CDR2 YYNGEE. This CDR3 region has 16 residues. The J segment lost 2 bases and the V segment lost 4 bases, leaving 6 bases of the junction unmatched. The CDR3 sequence: CASSFRDRGPNTEAFF. The CDR3 DNA sequence: TGTGCCAGCAGCTTCCGGGACAGGGGGCCCAACACTGAAGCTTTCTTT.

The chain recombines TRBV28 with TRBJ1-2; 8 bases match TRBD1. Germline V gene lookup returns CDR1 MDHEN and CDR2 SYDVKM. This CDR3 comprises 12 residues. The ends lost 6 bases at V and 7 bases at J; junction bases unmatched: 4. The CDR3 region has the DNA TGTGCCAGCAGGCGGACAGGGACTGGCTACACCTTC. This sequence encodes CASRRTGTGYTF.

The chain recombines TRBV29-1 with TRBJ2-1; 10 bases agree with TRBD1. CDR3 size: 16 residues. The V segment lost 3 bases and the J segment 2 bases; nucleotides outside the gene matches: 7. CDR1 and CDR2 from the germline V gene are SQVTM and ANQGSEA. The CDR3 DNA reads as TGCAGCGTTGACACTGCCGGACAGGGGGCCTACAATGAGCAGTTCTTC. Amino acid sequence: CSVDTAGQGAYNEQFF.

The genes are TRBV12-1 and TRBJ2-7; TRBD2 was called by the table and not checked on the DNA. TRBV12-1 has pseudogene status. This CDR3 has 20 amino acids. The CDR3 is CASTLFRSHCRERSSYEQYF. The CDR3 bases are TGTGCCAGCACTCTCTTTAGGTCCCATTGTCGGGAGAGGAGCTCCTACGAGCAGTACTTC.

This clone occurred a few times. DNA of the CDR3: TGTGCCAGCAGTCTACAGGGGGCCTCCAATCAGCCCCAGCATTTT. Protein: CASSLQGASNQPQHF. The V call is TRBV2, the J call TRBJ1-5; 9 bases fit TRBD1. Per the germline V gene, CDR1 is SNHLY and CDR2 is FYNNEI. The CDR3 extends over 15 amino acids. The junction had 5 bases not matched to a gene; V was cut back by 5 bases and J by 3 bases.

The chain recombines TRBV7-8 with TRBJ2-7, with 8 bases fitting TRBD1. This CDR3 spans 18 amino acids. J lost 3 bases, V lost 5 bases, and 18 bases had no gene match. The germline CDR1 and CDR2 sequences are SGHVS and FQNEAQ. The CDR3 loop is CASSPSGRGRVKGYEQYF. The CDR3 nucleotides are TGTGCCAGCAGCCCGTCTGGCAGGGGGCGAGTAAAAGGCTACGAGCAGTACTTC.

The chain carries TRBV30 and TRBJ2-2, with a tentative D call TRBD1 (5 bases). The CDR3 loop spans 15 amino acids. Germline V gene data show CDR1 as GTSNPN and CDR2 as SVGIG (reference sequence). The V and J ends lost 1 base and 0 bases respectively, with 9 bases between them. The chain's CDR3 is CAWSAGPTNTGELFF. The CDR3, as DNA: TGTGCCTGGAGTGCAGGGCCTACGAACACCGGGGAGCTGTTTTTT.

CDR3 DNA sequence: TGCGCCAGCAGCTTTGGTAGCGGGAGAGTGGGGACAGATACGCAGTATTTT. Encoded protein: CASSFGSGRVGTDTQYF. The chain carries TRBV5-1 and TRBJ2-3; 9 bases are a match to TRBD2. The CDR3 totals 17 residues. The V gene's germline CDR1 is SGHRS and CDR2 YFSETQ. The junction had 10 bases not matched to a gene; V was cut back by 2 bases and J by 3 bases.

This chain links TRBV5-4 with TRBJ2-2; maybe TRBD2 (6 bases). Per germline, CDR1 SGHNT and CDR2 YYREEE (reference sequence). The length of the CDR3 is 16 residues. V was clipped by 2 bases and J by 4 bases, with 15 bases between them. Written as DNA, the CDR3 is TGTGCCAGCAGCTTCCTAGCGCCCACGGGCACCGGGGAGCTGTTTTTT. Its protein is CASSFLAPTGTGELFF.

The chain has TRBV5-1 and TRBJ2-5, with D possibly TRBD1 on 6 matching bases. Germline loops: CDR1 SGHRS, CDR2 YFSETQ. There are 15 residues in the CDR3. V shed 4 bases and J shed 1 base, with 14 bases lying between them. As DNA, the CDR3 is TGCGCCAGCAGCCTATGGGACACCCTCCAAGAGACCCAGTACTTC. It yields the protein CASSLWDTLQETQYF.

The rearrangement links TRBV25-1 to TRBJ2-2, with D perhaps matching TRBD1 (6 bases). Per germline, CDR1 MGHDK and CDR2 SYGVNS. Between the trimmed V and J ends, which lost 5 bases and 6 bases, there was a span of 13 bases. There are 14 residues in the CDR3. For the CDR3, the DNA is TGTGCCAGCAGTCCAGGGGCAGGGGCCGGGGAGCTGTTTTTT. Protein sequence: CASSPGAGAGELFF.

V usage is TRBV5-1 and J usage is TRBJ2-1; 13 bases map to TRBD2. This CDR3 contains 18 residues. Trimming at V came to 1 base and at J to 4 bases, leaving 8 bases not matched to a gene. Germline CDR1 SGHRS, CDR2 YFSETQ. The CDR3 coding sequence is TGCGCCAGCAGCTTGATACCCGGGACTAGCGGGATGTACAATGAGCAGTTCTTC. Translating gives CASSLIPGTSGMYNEQFF.

This chain uses TRBV6-5 with TRBJ1-1; a possible D gene is TRBD1 (5 bases). The CDR3 length is 14 residues. V gave up 5 bases and J gave up 6 bases, with 16 bases separating them. Germline V CDR1 and CDR2: MNHEY, SVGAGI. CDR3 in amino acids: CASSKYRSQPEAFF. CDR3 bases: TGTGCCAGCAGTAAGTACAGGTCCCAACCTGAAGCTTTCTTT.

This chain joins TRBV6-5 and TRBJ2-1; 8 bases are shared with TRBD1. Germline V lookup: CDR1 MNHEY, CDR2 SVGAGI. Trimming removed 6 bases from V and 7 bases from J; junction bases left unmatched: 5. The CDR3 loop spans 13 amino acids. The CDR3 region is CASRIRGRNEQFF. CDR3 bases: TGTGCCAGCAGGATCAGGGGGCGGAATGAGCAGTTCTTC.

This chain connects TRBV6-1 to TRBJ1-2, with TRBD1 matching over 8 bases. The CDR3 has 15 amino acids. Germline V gene data show CDR1 as MNHNS and CDR2 as SASEGT. Unmatched junction bases numbered 6, after V lost 2 bases and J lost 4 bases. The CDR3 spells CASSEMAGGSYGYTF. The CDR3 DNA sequence: TGTGCCAGCAGTGAAATGGCAGGGGGCAGCTATGGCTACACCTTC.

Comment on this clone: The sample holds other DNA sequences that translate to the same CDR3. The rearrangement links TRBV15 to TRBJ2-7; perhaps TRBD1 as D (5 bases). The CDR3 contains 14 residues. Trimming shortened V by 0 bases and J by 4 bases, and 10 bases separated the two germline ends. Looked up from germline, CDR1 is LNHNV and CDR2 is YYDKDF (reference sequence). The CDR3 region has the DNA TGTGCCACCAGCAGAGATCGTAGGGGATACGAGCAGTACTTC. Protein sequence: CATSRDRRGYEQYF.

The chain has TRBV30 and TRBJ2-1; D is ambiguous. The CDR3 runs 12 residues. Trimming removed 1 base at V and 10 bases at J, with 11 bases between. The V gene's germline CDR1 is GTSNPN and CDR2 SVGIG (reference sequence). The CDR3 nucleotides are TGTGCCTGGAGTGCTTACGGGTTGGAGCAGTTCTTC. Residues: CAWSAYGLEQFF.

This rearrangement joins TRBV28 to TRBJ2-5, with TRBD2 matching over 13 bases. Germline-derived CDR1 and CDR2 are MDHEN and SYDVKM. Trimming at V came to 6 bases and at J to 5 bases, leaving 6 bases not matched to a gene. The CDR3 has 15 residues. The CDR3 sequence is CASRKGLAGHETQYF. The CDR3 DNA reads as TGTGCCAGCAGAAAGGGACTAGCGGGACACGAGACCCAGTACTTC. Full variable domain (missing parts from reference TRBV28 and TRBJ2-5): DVKVTQSSRYLVKRTGEKVFLECVQDMDHENMFWYRQDPGLGLRLIYFSYDVKMKEKGDIPEGYSVSREKKERFSLILESASTNQTSMYLCASRKGLAGHETQYFGPGTRLLVL.

The V gene is TRBV6-5, the J gene TRBJ2-1, with 9 bases identical to TRBD2. The junction had 8 bases not matched to a gene; V was cut back by 6 bases and J by 5 bases. CDR1 is MNHEY and CDR2 is SVGAGI in the germline V gene. The CDR3 totals 15 residues. CDR3 residues: CASRNSGRRDNEQFF. In nucleotides, the CDR3 is TGTGCCAGCAGAAACAGCGGGAGGCGCGACAATGAGCAGTTCTTC.

The V gene is TRBV27, the J gene TRBJ1-3; D is perhaps TRBD1 (6 bases). Trimming removed 3 bases at V and 10 bases at J, with 16 bases between. Germline loops: CDR1 MNHEY, CDR2 SMNVEV (reference sequence). The CDR3 has 14 residues. CDR3 in DNA: TGTGCCAGCAGTTTGTGGGGTACCCAGGGGACCATATATTTT. It specifies CASSLWGTQGTIYF.

The chain joins TRBV30 to TRBJ1-2, with TRBD1 matching over 7 bases. Germline CDR1 GTSNPN, CDR2 SVGIG (reference sequence). After removal of 7 bases from V and 5 bases from J, the junction contained 10 bases not matched to a gene. The CDR3 covers 13 residues. CDR3 nucleotides: TGTGCCTCAAACGCCGGGACAGCATATGGCTACACCTTC. Protein sequence: CASNAGTAYGYTF.

The chain uses TRBV15 and TRBJ1-1; no firm D call. The germline V gene has CDR1 LNHNV and CDR2 YYDKDF (reference sequence). V dropped 1 base and J dropped 0 bases, with 6 bases sitting between them. The CDR3 is 14 residues long. Here the CDR3 reads CATSRVGMNTEAFF. As DNA, the CDR3 is TGTGCCACCAGCAGAGTTGGCATGAACACTGAAGCTTTCTTT.

The chain recombines TRBV21-1 with TRBJ1-1; the D call of TRBD1 is as the table states it, not checked on the DNA. TRBV21-1 is flagged as a pseudogene. The CDR3 contains 13 residues. The CDR3 DNA sequence: TGTGCCAGCAGCAAAGCCGTAGGGACAAAAGCTTTCTTT. It is translated as CASSKAVGTKAFF.

This sequence joins TRBV4-2 and TRBJ1-2; 8 bases line up with TRBD1. J gave up 4 bases and V 4 bases, and 5 bases lay outside the gene matches. This CDR3 comprises 14 residues. CDR1 and CDR2 from the germline V gene are LGHNA and YNFKEQ. This CDR3 is CASSPEQGGYGYTF. The CDR3 coding sequence is TGTGCCAGCAGCCCCGAACAGGGGGGCTATGGCTACACCTTC.

J is TRBJ2-2 and V is TRBV19; D is possibly TRBD2 (5 bases). The V and J ends lost 5 bases and 7 bases respectively, with 17 bases between them. From germline, CDR1 is LNHDA and CDR2 SQIVND (reference sequence). This CDR3 has 15 amino acids. CDR3 nucleotide sequence: TGTGCCAGTAGTCCGGACTTTTTGGACGGCGGGGAGCTGTTTTTT. Amino acids: CASSPDFLDGGELFF.

The V gene is TRBV5-6, the J gene TRBJ1-6, with TRBD1 identical over 9 bases. Germline CDR1 and CDR2: SGHDT and YYEEEE. Germline trimming cut 1 base from V and 9 bases from J; bases unmatched to any gene: 2. The CDR3 is 14 amino acids. The DNA for the CDR3 is TGTGCCAGCAGCTTGACAGGGGGCGTTTCACCCCTCCACTTT. It codes for CASSLTGGVSPLHF. The variable domain in full, completed from reference TRBV5-6 and TRBJ1-6, reads DAGVTQSPTHLIKTRGQQVTLRCSPKSGHDTVSWYQQALGQGPQFIFQYYEEEERQRGNFPDRFSGHQFPNYSSELNVNALLLGDSALYLCASSLTGGVSPLHFGNGTRLTVT.

The V call is TRBV6-5, the J call TRBJ1-1; the match to TRBD1 covers 8 bases. V lost 2 bases to trimming and J lost 4 bases; unmatched junction nucleotides: 9. The CDR3 covers 16 residues. Germline loops: CDR1 MNHEY, CDR2 SVGAGI. CDR3 nucleotides: TGTGCCAGCAGTTACGAACGGACAGGGACTGTCACTGAAGCTTTCTTT. It encodes CASSYERTGTVTEAFF.

The chain has TRBV6-5 and TRBJ1-2, with TRBD1 matching 12 bases. The V segment lost 6 bases and the J segment 7 bases; nucleotides outside the gene matches: 9. From germline, CDR1 is MNHEY and CDR2 SVGAGI. The length of the CDR3 is 15 residues. The CDR3 coding sequence is TGTGCCAGCAGGGCACCGGGACAGGGGGCGTCTGGCTACACCTTC. As protein: CASRAPGQGASGYTF.

The chain uses TRBV5-4 and TRBJ1-1, with D possibly being TRBD1 (6 bases). Per the germline V gene, CDR1 is SGHNT and CDR2 is YYREEE (reference sequence). The CDR3 is 16 amino acids. Trimming stripped 3 bases from V and 0 bases from J, with 15 bases between. In nucleotides, the CDR3 is TGTGCCAGCAGCTCAAGAAGGACAGACATGAACACTGAAGCTTTCTTT. Its translation is CASSSRRTDMNTEAFF.

This clone turned up a few times. J is TRBJ2-3 and V is TRBV6-4; D is perhaps TRBD2 (6 bases). This CDR3 has 15 amino acids. The germline V gene encodes CDR1 MRHNA and CDR2 SNTAGT. Trimming shortened V by 6 bases and J by 3 bases, and 16 bases separated the two germline ends. CDR3 nucleotides: TGTGCCAGCAGCGTAGCGGTTTCACAGACAGATACGCAGTATTTT. Translation: CASSVAVSQTDTQYF.

The V and J genes are TRBV9 and TRBJ2-1; 7 bases fit TRBD2. CDR1 SGDLS and CDR2 YYNGEE come from the germline V gene. V gave up 4 bases and J gave up 2 bases; unmatched junction bases: 6. There are 15 residues in the CDR3. The CDR3 protein is CASSPPGTTYNEQFF. The CDR3 DNA reads TGTGCCAGCAGCCCACCCGGGACTACCTACAATGAGCAGTTCTTC.